This T cell receptor (beta chain) was sequenced during a study of T cell responses to AZD1222 COVID-19 vaccine. The germline V and J ends were trimmed by 1 base and 7 bases, with 13 bases remaining between them. Germline CDR1 is MNHEY and CDR2 is SVGAGI. CDR3 length: 15 residues. Sequencing was performed with immunoSEQ multiplex PCR; in TCRdb, only in-frame clones are kept and a portion is missing. The sample has 150,000 or so clones; about nine tenths are singletons. The source was peripheral blood, collected on day 0 of AZD1222 vaccination. This clonotype was sampled from an adult in good health. This rearrangement joins TRBV6-5 to TRBJ1-4, with a weak D call TRBD1 (6 bases). The CDR3: CASSYFGDTSEKLFF. CDR3 nucleotide sequence: TGTGCCAGCAGTTACTTTGGGGACACTTCTGAAAAACTGTTTTTT.